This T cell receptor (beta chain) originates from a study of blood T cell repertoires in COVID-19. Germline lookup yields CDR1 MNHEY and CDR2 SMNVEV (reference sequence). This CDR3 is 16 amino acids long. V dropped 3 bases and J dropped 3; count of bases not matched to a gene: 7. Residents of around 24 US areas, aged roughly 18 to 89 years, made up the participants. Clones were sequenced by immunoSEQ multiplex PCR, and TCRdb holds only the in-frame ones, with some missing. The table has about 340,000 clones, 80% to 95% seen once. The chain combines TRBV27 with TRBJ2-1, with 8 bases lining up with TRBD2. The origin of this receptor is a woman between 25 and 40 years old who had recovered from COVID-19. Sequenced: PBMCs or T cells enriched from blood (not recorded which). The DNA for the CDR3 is TGTGCCAGCAGTTTTACTAGCGGTAACCTCTACAATGAGCAGTTCTTC. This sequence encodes CASSFTSGNLYNEQFF.